Below are 19 T cell receptor beta chains sequenced from a single sample in a study of CD8+ T cells in alopecia areata. It was cDNA, reverse transcribed from extracted RNA, that served as the sequencing template. Assay used: immunoSEQ multiplex PCR; TCRdb lists only in-frame clones, some missing. The sample includes some 160,000 clones, 62% of them seen just once. Source material: CD8+ T cells sorted from blood. The receptors stem from a human donor in good health.

The chain is built from TRBV4-1 and TRBJ2-3, with D unresolved. The germline gives CDR1 MGHRA, CDR2 YSYEKL. Deletions cut 3 bases from V and 0 bases from J, with 7 bases between. The CDR3 sequence is 14 residues long. CDR3 coding DNA: TGCGCCAGCAGCCAGAAGCTTAGCACAGATACGCAGTATTTT. Translation gives CASSQKLSTDTQYF.

The J gene is TRBJ1-1, the V gene TRBV5-1; no reliable D call. CDR3 size: 12 residues. Per the germline V gene, CDR1 is SGHRS and CDR2 is YFSETQ. Trimming pared 3 bases from V and 6 bases from J, leaving 9 bases between. CDR3 sequence: CASSYGESEAFF. The CDR3 DNA reads as TGCGCCAGCAGCTATGGTGAGTCTGAAGCTTTCTTT.

The chain recombines TRBV19 with TRBJ2-2, with 7 bases aligning to TRBD2. This CDR3 is 17 amino acids long. Germline trimming cut 5 bases from V and 1 base from J; bases unmatched to any gene: 10. Germline-derived CDR1 and CDR2 are LNHDA and SQIVND (reference sequence). The CDR3 is CASSPHASGMNTGELFF. DNA of the CDR3: TGTGCCAGTAGTCCTCACGCTAGCGGTATGAACACCGGGGAGCTGTTTTTT.

The rearrangement joins TRBV27 to TRBJ2-3; 9 nucleotides align to TRBD1. Losses at the gene ends were 5 bases for V and 6 bases for J; bases not matched to a gene: 9. Germline-derived CDR1 and CDR2 are MNHEY and SMNVEV (reference sequence). The CDR3 is 15 amino acids. The CDR3 here is CASSRGRTGADTQYF. For the CDR3, the DNA is TGTGCCAGCAGTCGGGGGAGGACAGGGGCCGATACGCAGTATTTT.

This clone turned up a few times. This chain uses TRBV29-1 with TRBJ2-1; 7 nucleotides align to TRBD1. After removal of 7 bases from V and 2 bases from J, the junction contained 11 bases not matched to a gene. The CDR3 contains 15 residues. Germline V gene lookup returns CDR1 SQVTM and CDR2 ANQGSEA. The CDR3 here is CSAGIPDRPYNEQFF. DNA of the CDR3: TGCAGCGCCGGGATTCCGGACAGGCCCTACAATGAGCAGTTCTTC.

This clone came up once. CDR3 nucleotides: TGTGCCAGCAGCGATCCACTAGCCGGGGCGAAATACGAGCAGTACTTC. Translation: CASSDPLAGAKYEQYF. This chain connects TRBV9 to TRBJ2-7, with a weak D call TRBD2 (6 bases). The CDR3 runs to 16 residues. Germline V gene lookup returns CDR1 SGDLS and CDR2 YYNGEE. V was cut by 3 bases and J by 4 bases, with 20 bases left in between.

This clone was seen only once. This chain links TRBV27 with TRBJ2-4; no firm D call. This CDR3 region has 14 residues. With 6 bases removed from V and 1 base from J, the gap between germline ends came to 10 bases. Germline V gene sequence: CDR1 MNHEY, CDR2 SMNVEV (reference sequence). The CDR3 region has the DNA TGTGCCAGCAGACGCGTGTCGGCCAAAAACATTCAGTACTTC. Its translation is CASRRVSAKNIQYF.

The chain uses TRBV9 and TRBJ2-5, with TRBD1 identical over 7 bases. CDR1 is SGDLS and CDR2 is YYNGEE in the germline V gene. This CDR3 is 13 amino acids long. V shed 3 bases, J shed 4 bases, and the junction held 3 bases outside the gene matches. Here the CDR3 DNA reads TGTGCCAGCAGCGCCCCAGGGGGAGAGACCCAGTACTTC. This gives the protein CASSAPGGETQYF. The full variable domain, its missing parts supplied by reference TRBV9 and TRBJ2-5, is DSGVTQTPKHLITATGQRVTLRCSPRSGDLSVYWYQQSLDQGLQFLIQYYNGEERAKGNILERFSAQQFPDLHSELNLSSLELGDSALYFCASSAPGGETQYFGPGTRLLVL.

The chain combines TRBV29-1 with TRBJ2-3; D might be TRBD1 or TRBD2, each matching 5 bases. This CDR3 is built from 18 residues. V was shortened by 4 bases and J by 2 bases, with 25 bases between the two germline ends. Germline V gene data show CDR1 as SQVTM and CDR2 as ANQGSEA. CDR3: CSVVGTEGPQTITDTQYF. The DNA of the CDR3 is TGCAGCGTTGTAGGGACCGAGGGACCCCAGACGATCACAGATACGCAGTATTTT.

The V call is TRBV5-6, the J call TRBJ2-3; 10 positions match TRBD1. Germline V gene lookup returns CDR1 SGHDT and CDR2 YYEEEE. Losses at the gene ends were 5 bases for V and 6 bases for J; bases not matched to a gene: 6. CDR3 length: 14 amino acids. CDR3 residues: CASSSGTGVDTQYF. The CDR3 DNA reads TGTGCCAGCAGTTCCGGGACAGGGGTCGATACGCAGTATTTT.

The rearrangement joins TRBV19 to TRBJ1-1; D call uncertain. Germline loops: CDR1 LNHDA, CDR2 SQIVND (reference sequence). The length of the CDR3 is 11 residues. V was cut by 9 bases and J by 4 bases, with 9 bases left in between. This CDR3 reads CASGWSTEAFF. The DNA of the CDR3 is TGTGCCAGCGGTTGGAGCACTGAAGCTTTCTTT.

V usage is TRBV15 and J usage is TRBJ1-2, with 7 bases lining up with TRBD1. The V gene's germline CDR1 is LNHNV and CDR2 YYDKDF (reference sequence). Trimming removed 3 bases from V and 8 bases from J; junction bases left unmatched: 12. The CDR3 length is 15 residues. The CDR3 spells CATSSRQGNVRGYTF. The CDR3 DNA is TGTGCCACCAGCAGCCGACAGGGTAACGTTCGGGGCTACACCTTC.

J is TRBJ2-7 and V is TRBV4-2, with a possible D match to TRBD1 (5 bases). This CDR3 has 16 amino acids. Trimming left V 1 base short and J 6 bases short, with 19 bases between. Germline V lookup: CDR1 LGHNA, CDR2 YNFKEQ. The CDR3 nucleotides read TGTGCCAGCAGCCAAGTCGGCGGCAGGGTTTTAGGCGAGCAGTACTTC. Translating it yields CASSQVGGRVLGEQYF.

The chain recombines TRBV6-1 with TRBJ2-2; TRBD2 matches at 9 bases. CDR1 and CDR2 (germline): MNHNS, SASEGT. The CDR3 length is 17 residues. V was clipped by 3 bases and J by 2 bases; unmatched bases: 7. CDR3 region: CASSDPQLAGNTGELFF. The CDR3, as DNA: TGTGCCAGCAGTGACCCACAGCTAGCGGGAAACACCGGGGAGCTGTTTTTT.

V usage is TRBV5-1 and J usage is TRBJ2-2; D is undetermined. Germline lookup yields CDR1 SGHRS and CDR2 YFSETQ. The length of the CDR3 is 13 residues. The germline V and J ends were trimmed by 0 bases and 8 bases, with 8 bases remaining between them. The CDR3 DNA follows: TGCGCCAGCAGCTTGGATAGTGCTGGGGAGCTGTTTTTT. Residues: CASSLDSAGELFF.

This clone came up once. The gene calls are TRBV7-3 and TRBJ2-7; the D gene could be TRBD1 or TRBD2 (5 bases each). Trimming left V 0 bases short and J 7 bases short, with 10 bases between. Looked up from germline, CDR1 is SGHTA and CDR2 is FQGTGA. The CDR3 extends over 13 amino acids. The DNA for the CDR3 is TGTGCCAGCAGCTTAACCGGGACGGGGGAGCAGTACTTC. Its protein product is CASSLTGTGEQYF. Looking up the rest from reference TRBV7-3 and TRBJ2-7 gives the full variable domain: GAGVSQTPSNKVTEKGKYVELRCDPISGHTALYWYRQSLGQGPEFLIYFQGTGAADDSGLPNDRFFAVRPEGSVSTLKIQRTERGDSAVYLCASSLTGTGEQYFGPGTRLTVT.

This clone has only a few counts. The gene calls are TRBV6-5 and TRBJ2-7; 10 nucleotides line up with TRBD2. V trimming: 5 bases; J trimming: 2 bases; junction bases outside the gene matches: 3. This CDR3 comprises 14 residues. Germline-derived CDR1 and CDR2 are MNHEY and SVGAGI. The CDR3 sequence is CASSTSGTPYEQYF. CDR3 nucleotide sequence: TGTGCCAGCAGTACTAGCGGGACCCCCTACGAGCAGTACTTC.

The chain is built from TRBV5-4 and TRBJ2-2; a possible D gene is TRBD2 (7 bases). Germline V lookup: CDR1 SGHNT, CDR2 YYREEE (reference sequence). With 5 bases removed from V and 4 bases from J, the gap between germline ends came to 12 bases. This CDR3 comprises 14 residues. This chain's CDR3 is CASREGGGTGELFF. The CDR3 DNA follows: TGTGCCAGCAGAGAAGGGGGGGGCACCGGGGAGCTGTTTTTT.

The genes are TRBV29-1 and TRBJ2-7; 9 nucleotides line up with TRBD1. The CDR3 runs to 13 residues. Germline V gives CDR1 SQVTM, CDR2 ANQGSEA. With V trimmed by 6 bases and J by 0 bases, 3 bases remained unmatched. CDR3 protein: CSVGTGTSYEQYF. The CDR3 region has the DNA TGCAGCGTGGGGACAGGGACCTCCTACGAGCAGTACTTC.